This TCR beta chain stems from a study of blood T cells in healthy people across ages. About the research overall: For every two T cells, template switching captured about one barcoded beta molecule.

Study-wide points: Because donor CMV status was unknown, expanded clonotype changes were possibly confounded.

It was with a sample-barcoded 5' primer and a J-beta primer mix that a second PCR of roughly 7 to 12 cycles was run. Via MiXCR, TCRdb re-called the 5' RACE reads, giving one row per CDR3 protein. The sample lists over 500,000 distinct CDR3 sequences, 45% to 60% seen once, with 13% in the top ten. Comments on this clonotype: Its antigen remains unidentified.

Germline V gene sequence: CDR1 SQVTM, CDR2 ANQGSEA. The CDR3 spans 13 residues. V was trimmed by 5 bases and J by 4 bases, leaving 11 bases between them. Source material: blood. V and J are TRBV29-1 and TRBJ2-2; D is unresolved. This receptor was taken from a woman of 80 years or more in good health. CDR3 in amino acids: CSVHARSTGELFF. The DNA of the CDR3 is TGCAGCGTTCACGCCAGGTCCACCGGGGAGCTGTTTTTT.